The clone carrying this T cell receptor beta chain was detected only once. Germline CDR1 is MDHEN and CDR2 is SYDVKM. With 5 bases removed from V and 4 bases from J, the gap between germline ends came to 6 bases. The CDR3 covers 11 residues. This sample is part of a study of control samples from healthy donors and cancer patients. Using immunoSEQ multiplex PCR, the repertoire was profiled, and TCRdb retains in-frame clones only, with some absent. Of some 410,000 clones listed, 90% are singletons. This sequence joins TRBV28 and TRBJ2-7; weak D call: TRBD2 (6 bases). This sequence was found in a man between 40 and 49 years old with head and neck cancer. The specimen sequenced was PBMCs. The CDR3 coding sequence is TGTGCCAGCAGTCGGGAGTACGAGCAGTACTTC. Its protein is CASSREYEQYF.